Sequencing of this T cell receptor (beta chain) was carried out in a study of beta chain features in type 1 diabetes. Per the germline V gene, CDR1 is SEHNR and CDR2 is FQNEAQ (reference sequence). The V and J ends lost 0 bases and 2 bases, in that order; junction bases with no gene match: 4. This CDR3 has 17 residues. CD4+ naive, central memory, regulatory and stem cell-like memory subsets were isolated by sorting on CD45RO/CCR7/CD25/CD127/CD95/CD27. Study observations and caveats: Because the template was cDNA, high-expressing cells might be over-represented. In all four CD4+ subsets, TCRB CDR3 length was significantly, moderately reduced in type 1 diabetes.

As concerns this clone: Its antigen remains unidentified.

The isolated RNA, all of it, was reverse transcribed, so expressed TCRB transcripts were what got sequenced. Assay used: immunoSEQ multiplex PCR; TCRdb lists only in-frame clones, some missing. The sample gives 120,000 or so clones, approximately 15% of which show up once; around 2.6% is in the top ten. The receptor was derived from a man between 18 and 35 years old with type 1 diabetes. This chain uses TRBV7-9 with TRBJ2-2; 9 bases match TRBD1. The sample comprised central memory CD4+ T cells from blood. The CDR3 nucleotides are TGTGCCAGCAGCTTAGCGTGGGACAGGGTAAACACCGGGGAGCTGTTTTTT. This encodes CASSLAWDRVNTGELFF.